Here is one TCR beta chain with its context. This entry belongs to a study of T-cell memory formation after mild COVID-19. From the 5' RACE reads, TCRdb called clonotypes with MiXCR, one entry per CDR3 protein. The table has some 350,000 distinct CDR3 sequences, over 10% seen once; the top ten hold roughly 23%. V was clipped by 2 bases and J by 5 bases, with 12 bases between them. Germline-derived CDR1 and CDR2 are SGHAT and FQDESV (reference sequence). The CDR3 runs to 14 residues. V is TRBV11-1 and J is TRBJ2-5; the D gene is possibly TRBD2 (7 bases). The sample consisted of PBMCs or a T cell subset sorted from them (not recorded which). This sequence was found in a man aged 18 to 29 who had mild COVID-19 (a few samples of this study predate the infection). Cell type and time point are not known. CDR3 amino acids: CASSLHGGPETQYF. The CDR3 DNA follows: TGTGCCAGCAGCTTACACGGGGGGCCTGAGACCCAGTACTTC.